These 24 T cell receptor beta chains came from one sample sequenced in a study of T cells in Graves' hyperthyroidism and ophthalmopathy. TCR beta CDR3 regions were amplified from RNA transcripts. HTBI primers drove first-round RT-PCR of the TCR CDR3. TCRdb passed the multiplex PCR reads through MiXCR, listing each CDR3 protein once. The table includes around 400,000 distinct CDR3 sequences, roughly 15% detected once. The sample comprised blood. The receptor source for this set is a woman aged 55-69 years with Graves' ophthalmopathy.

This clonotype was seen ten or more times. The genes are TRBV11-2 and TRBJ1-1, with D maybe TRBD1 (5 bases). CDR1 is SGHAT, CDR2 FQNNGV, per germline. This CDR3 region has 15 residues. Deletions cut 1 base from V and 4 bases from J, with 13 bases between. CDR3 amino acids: CASSLVGGGGTEAFF. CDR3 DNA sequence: TGTGCCAGCAGCTTAGTAGGCGGGGGTGGCACTGAAGCTTTCTTT.

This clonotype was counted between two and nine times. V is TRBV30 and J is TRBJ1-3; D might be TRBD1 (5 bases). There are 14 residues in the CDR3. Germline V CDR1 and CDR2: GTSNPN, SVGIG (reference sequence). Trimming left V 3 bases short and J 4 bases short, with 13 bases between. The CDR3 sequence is CAWSAGASGNTIYF. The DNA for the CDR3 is TGTGCCTGGAGCGCCGGGGCCTCGGGAAACACCATATATTTT.

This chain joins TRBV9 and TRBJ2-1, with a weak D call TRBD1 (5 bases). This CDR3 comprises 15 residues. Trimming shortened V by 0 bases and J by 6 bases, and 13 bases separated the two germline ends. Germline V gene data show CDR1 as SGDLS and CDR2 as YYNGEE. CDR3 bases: TGTGCCAGCAGCGTAGGCTGGGGCTATGGCAATGAGCAGTTCTTC. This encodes CASSVGWGYGNEQFF.

The CDR3: CASSSHLGGTQYF. CDR3 sequence (DNA): TGTGCCAGCAGCTCCCACCTGGGGGGGACCCAGTACTTC. The V gene is TRBV11-3, the J gene TRBJ2-5, with D possibly matching TRBD2 (6 bases). The CDR3 loop spans 13 amino acids. CDR1 is SGHNT, CDR2 YENEEA, per germline. V was cut by 4 bases and J by 7 bases, with 13 bases left in between.

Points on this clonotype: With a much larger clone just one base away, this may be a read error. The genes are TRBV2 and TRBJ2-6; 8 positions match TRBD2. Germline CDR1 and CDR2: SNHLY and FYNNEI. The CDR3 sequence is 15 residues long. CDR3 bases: TGTGCCAGCAGTCCAGGGTTCGGGGGGGCCATCGTCCTGACTTTC. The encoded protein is CASSPGFGGAIVLTF.

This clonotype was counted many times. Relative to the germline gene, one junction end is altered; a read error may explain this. CDR3: CASSFLAGQGNEQFF. The DNA of the CDR3 is TGTGCTAGCAGCTTCTTGGCGGGACAGGGGAATGAGCAGTTCTTC. V gene TRBV7-7 combines with J gene TRBJ2-1; 10 bases are a match to TRBD1. The CDR3 extends over 15 amino acids. Germline-derived CDR1 and CDR2 are SSHAT and FNYEAQ (reference sequence). Complete variable domain (other parts from reference TRBV7-7 and TRBJ2-1): GAGVSQSPRYKVTKRGQDVTLRCDPISSHATLYWYQQALGQGPEFLTYFNYEAQPDKSGLPSDRFSAERPEGSISTLTIQRTEQRDSAMYRCASSFLAGQGNEQFFGPGTRLTVL.

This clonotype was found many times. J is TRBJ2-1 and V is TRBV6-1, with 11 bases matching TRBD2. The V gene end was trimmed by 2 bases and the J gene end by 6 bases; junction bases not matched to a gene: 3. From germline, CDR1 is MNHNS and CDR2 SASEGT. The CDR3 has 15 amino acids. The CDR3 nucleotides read TGTGCCAGCAGTGAAACCCTAGCGGGAGGCAATGAGCAGTTCTTC. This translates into CASSETLAGGNEQFF.

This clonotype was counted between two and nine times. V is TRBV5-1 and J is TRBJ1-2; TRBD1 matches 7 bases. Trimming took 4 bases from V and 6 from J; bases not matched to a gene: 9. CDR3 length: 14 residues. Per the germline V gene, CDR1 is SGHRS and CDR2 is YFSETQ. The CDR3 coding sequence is TGCGCCAGCAGCCGGGGGGGGACAGACGATGGCTACACCTTC. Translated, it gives CASSRGGTDDGYTF.

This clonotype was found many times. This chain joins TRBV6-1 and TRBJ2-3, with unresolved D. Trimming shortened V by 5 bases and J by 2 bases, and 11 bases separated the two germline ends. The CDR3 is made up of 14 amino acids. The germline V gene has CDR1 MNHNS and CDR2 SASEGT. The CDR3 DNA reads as TGTGCCAGCAGTTTTGAACGGAACACAGATACGCAGTATTTT. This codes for CASSFERNTDTQYF.

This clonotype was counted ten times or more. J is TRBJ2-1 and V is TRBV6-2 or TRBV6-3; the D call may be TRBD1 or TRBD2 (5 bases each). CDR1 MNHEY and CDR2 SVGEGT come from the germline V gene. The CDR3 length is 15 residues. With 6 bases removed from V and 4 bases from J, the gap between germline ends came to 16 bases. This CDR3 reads CASRPGTSQYNEQFF. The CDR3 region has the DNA TGTGCCAGCAGACCCGGGACGTCCCAGTACAATGAGCAGTTCTTC.

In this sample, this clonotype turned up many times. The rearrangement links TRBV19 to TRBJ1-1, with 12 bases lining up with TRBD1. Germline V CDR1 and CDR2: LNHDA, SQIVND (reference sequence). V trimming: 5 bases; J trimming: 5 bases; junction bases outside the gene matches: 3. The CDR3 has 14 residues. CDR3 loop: CASSGTGGYTEAFF. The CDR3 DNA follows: TGTGCCAGTAGTGGGACAGGGGGCTATACTGAAGCTTTCTTT.

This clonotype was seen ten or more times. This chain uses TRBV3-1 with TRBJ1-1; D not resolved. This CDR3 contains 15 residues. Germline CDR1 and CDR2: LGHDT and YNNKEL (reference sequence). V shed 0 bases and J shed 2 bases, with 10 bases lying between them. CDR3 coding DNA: TGTGCCAGCAGCCAAGACGTCACGCCTAACACTGAAGCTTTCTTT. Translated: CASSQDVTPNTEAFF.

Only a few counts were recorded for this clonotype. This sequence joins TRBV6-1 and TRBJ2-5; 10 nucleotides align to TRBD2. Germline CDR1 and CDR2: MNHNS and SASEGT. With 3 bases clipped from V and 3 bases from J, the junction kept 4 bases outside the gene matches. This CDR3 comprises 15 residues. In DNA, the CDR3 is TGTGCCAGCAGTGATTTGGGACTAGCGAAAGAGACCCAGTACTTC. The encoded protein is CASSDLGLAKETQYF.

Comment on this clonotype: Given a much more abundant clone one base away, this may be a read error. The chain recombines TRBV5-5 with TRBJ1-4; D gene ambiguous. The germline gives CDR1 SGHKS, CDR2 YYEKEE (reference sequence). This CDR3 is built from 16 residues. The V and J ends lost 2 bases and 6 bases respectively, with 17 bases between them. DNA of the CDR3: TGTGCCAGCAGCTTTGAGAACTCGACCATTCATGAAAAACTGTTTTTT. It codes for CASSFENSTIHEKLFF.

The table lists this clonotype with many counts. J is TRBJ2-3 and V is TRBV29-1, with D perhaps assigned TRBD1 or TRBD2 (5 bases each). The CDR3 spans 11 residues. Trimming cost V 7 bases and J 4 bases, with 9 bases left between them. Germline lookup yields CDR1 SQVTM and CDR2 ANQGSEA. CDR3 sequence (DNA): TGCAGCGCCGAGGGGCCAGATACGCAGTATTTT. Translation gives CSAEGPDTQYF.

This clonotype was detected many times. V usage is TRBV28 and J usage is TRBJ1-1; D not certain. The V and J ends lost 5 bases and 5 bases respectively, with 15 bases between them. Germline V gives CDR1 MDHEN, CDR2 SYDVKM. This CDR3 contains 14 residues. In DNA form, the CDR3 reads TGTGCCAGCAGTGACGGCGGAGGCAGGACTGAAGCTTTCTTT. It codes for CASSDGGGRTEAFF.

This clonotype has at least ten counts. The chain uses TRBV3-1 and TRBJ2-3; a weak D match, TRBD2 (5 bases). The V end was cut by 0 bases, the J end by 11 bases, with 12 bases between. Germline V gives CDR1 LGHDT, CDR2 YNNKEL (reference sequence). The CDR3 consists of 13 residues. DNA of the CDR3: TGTGCCAGCAGCCAAGATGAGGGCAGAGGGCAGTATTTT. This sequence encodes CASSQDEGRGQYF.

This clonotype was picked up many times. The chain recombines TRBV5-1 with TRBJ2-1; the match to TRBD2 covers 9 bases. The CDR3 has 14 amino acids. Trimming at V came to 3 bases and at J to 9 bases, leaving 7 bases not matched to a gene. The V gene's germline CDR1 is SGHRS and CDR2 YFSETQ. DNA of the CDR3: TGCGCCAGCAGCTGGGTAGCGGGAGTTGCTGAGCAGTTCTTC. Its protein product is CASSWVAGVAEQFF. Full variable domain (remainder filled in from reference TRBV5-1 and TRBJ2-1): KAGVTQTPRYLIKTRGQQVTLSCSPISGHRSVSWYQQTPGQGLQFLFEYFSETQRNKGNFPGRFSGRQFSNSRSEMNVSTLELGDSALYLCASSWVAGVAEQFFGPGTRLTVL.

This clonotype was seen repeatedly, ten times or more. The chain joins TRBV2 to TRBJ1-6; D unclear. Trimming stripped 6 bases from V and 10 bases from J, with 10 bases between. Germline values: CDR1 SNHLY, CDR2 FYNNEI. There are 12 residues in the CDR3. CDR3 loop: CASSESRSPLHF. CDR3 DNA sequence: TGTGCCAGCAGCGAAAGTCGGTCACCCCTCCACTTT.

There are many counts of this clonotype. CDR3 in DNA: TGCGCCAGCAGCTCCGGGACAGGCTTTGCCGGGGAGCTGTTTTTT. Amino acids: CASSSGTGFAGELFF. V usage is TRBV5-1 and J usage is TRBJ2-2; 8 bases are a match to TRBD1. CDR1 and CDR2 (germline): SGHRS, YFSETQ. The CDR3 consists of 15 residues. Trimming at V came to 3 bases and at J to 6 bases, leaving 7 bases not matched to a gene. Full variable domain (remainder filled in from reference TRBV5-1 and TRBJ2-2): KAGVTQTPRYLIKTRGQQVTLSCSPISGHRSVSWYQQTPGQGLQFLFEYFSETQRNKGNFPGRFSGRQFSNSRSEMNVSTLELGDSALYLCASSSGTGFAGELFFGEGSRLTVL.

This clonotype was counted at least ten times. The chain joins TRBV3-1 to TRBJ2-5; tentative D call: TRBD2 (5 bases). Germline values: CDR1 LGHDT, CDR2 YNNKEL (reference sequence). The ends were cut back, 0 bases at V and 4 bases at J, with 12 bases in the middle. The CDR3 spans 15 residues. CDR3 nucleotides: TGTGCCAGCAGCCAAGATCGTGGGAGCGCAGAGACCCAGTACTTC. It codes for CASSQDRGSAETQYF.

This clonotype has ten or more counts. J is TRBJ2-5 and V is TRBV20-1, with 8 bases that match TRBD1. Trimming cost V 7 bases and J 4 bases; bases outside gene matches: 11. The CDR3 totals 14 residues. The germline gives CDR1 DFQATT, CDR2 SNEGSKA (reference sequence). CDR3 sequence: CSEKGQGAGETQYF. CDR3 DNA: TGCAGTGAAAAAGGGCAGGGGGCGGGAGAGACCCAGTACTTC.

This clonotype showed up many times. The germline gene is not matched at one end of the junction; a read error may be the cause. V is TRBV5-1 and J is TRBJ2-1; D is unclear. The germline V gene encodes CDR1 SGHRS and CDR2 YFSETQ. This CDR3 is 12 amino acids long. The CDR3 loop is CASSLLGNEQFF. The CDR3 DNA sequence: TGTGCCAGCTCACTTTTGGGCAATGAGCAGTTCTTC.

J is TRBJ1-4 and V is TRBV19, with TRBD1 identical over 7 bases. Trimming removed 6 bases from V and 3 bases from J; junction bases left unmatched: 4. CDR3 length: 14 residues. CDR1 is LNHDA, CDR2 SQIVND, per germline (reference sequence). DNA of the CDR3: TGTGCCAGTAGACGCGGGACAGCTAATGAAAAACTGTTTTTT. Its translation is CASRRGTANEKLFF.